This is a list of T cell receptor beta chains from one sample in a study of T cell responses to AZD1222 COVID-19 vaccine. Assay: immunoSEQ multiplex PCR; the TCRdb copy retains only in-frame clones and omits some. Of fewer than 150,000 clones listed, under 95% are singletons. Specimen: peripheral blood, collected on day 0 of AZD1222 vaccination. The receptors were gathered from an adult in good health. Each CDR3 is given with its conserved first and last residue. D genes are given only for firm matches. Clone size is shown for a subset of rows, as once, few, many or a class of expanded clone.

V	D	size	J	DNA	CDR3
TRBV4-2	.	.	TRBJ2-2	TGTGCCAGCAGCCAACCCCAGGGTCCTGGGACCGGGGAGCTGTTTTTT	CASSQPQGPGTGELFF
TRBV5-1	.	once	TRBJ2-7	TGCGCCAGCAGCATGGACCTGAGGGGGGACCCCTACGAGCAGTACTTC	CASSMDLRGDPYEQYF
TRBV15	TRBD1	.	TRBJ2-2	TGTGCCACCAGCAGAGGACAGGGGGCTATCACCGGGGAGCTGTTTTTT	CATSRGQGAITGELFF
TRBV27	TRBD2	.	TRBJ2-5	TGTGCCAGCAGTTCGGAGGCGACTAGCGGTATGGTGGGGACCCAGTACTTC	CASSSEATSGMVGTQYF
TRBV28	TRBD1	.	TRBJ2-3	TGTGCCAGCAGGGACAGGGGAGCCCCAGATACGCAGTATTTT	CASRDRGAPDTQYF
TRBV5-6	.	.	TRBJ1-4	TGTGCCAGCAGCGCCTCGGGGGTGACTAATGAAAAACTGTTTTTT	CASSASGVTNEKLFF
TRBV29-1	.	.	TRBJ2-1	TGCAGCGCTACCTTCCTGGCGGGGAGCTACAATGAGCAGTTCTTC	CSATFLAGSYNEQFF
TRBV19	.	.	TRBJ2-7	TGTGCCAGTAGTATAGGAAATGCAGGTGGCAACGAGCAGTACTTC	CASSIGNAGGNEQYF
TRBV25-1	.	.	TRBJ1-2	TGTGCCAGCAGCAGAACAGGGATCCATGGCTACACCTTC	CASSRTGIHGYTF
TRBV7-8	TRBD1	.	TRBJ2-7	TGTGCCAGCAGCCTGGGGATGGGGACAGGGACCTACGAGCAGTACTTC	CASSLGMGTGTYEQYF
TRBV7-8	TRBD1	.	TRBJ1-4	TGTGCCAGCAGCTCGGGACAGTTTAATGAAAAACTGTTTTTT	CASSSGQFNEKLFF
TRBV9	TRBD2	.	TRBJ2-2	TGTGCCAGCAGCGCGACCCTAGCGGGAGTAAACACCGGGGAGCTGTTTTTT	CASSATLAGVNTGELFF
TRBV3-1/TRBV3-2	.	.	TRBJ2-1	TGTGCCAGCAGCCAAGGGGTACAGGGACCCAATGAGCAGTTCTTC	CASSQGVQGPNEQFF
TRBV9	TRBD1	once	TRBJ2-2	TGTGCCAGCAGCGGAAGGACAGGGGACACCGGGGAGCTGTTTTTT	CASSGRTGDTGELFF
TRBV4-1	.	.	TRBJ1-3	TGCGCCAGCAGCCAAGTAGGGGCGACCTCTGGAAACACCATATATTTT	CASSQVGATSGNTIYF
TRBV15	.	once	TRBJ2-5	TGTGCCACCAGCAGAGATAAAGCGGAAGAGACCCAGTACTTC	CATSRDKAEETQYF
TRBV6-5	.	.	TRBJ1-2	TGTGCCAGCAGTTACGGGACTGGGGGTCGGGATGGCTACACCTTC	CASSYGTGGRDGYTF
TRBV19	.	.	TRBJ2-2	TGTGCCAGTAGTATAGTTTTGGGTCAAAGTGGGCACTCGAACACCGGGGAGCTGTTTTTT	CASSIVLGQSGHSNTGELFF
TRBV4-1	.	.	TRBJ1-4	TGCGCCAGCAGCCAAACGACGGCCCCGAATGAAAAACTGTTTTTT	CASSQTTAPNEKLFF
TRBV7-2	.	.	TRBJ1-3	TGTGCCAGCCGGAGCTCTGGAAACACCATATATTTT	CASRSSGNTIYF
TRBV5-1	TRBD1	.	TRBJ1-4	TGCGCCAGCAGCTTGGAAGGGACAGGGGCTGAAAAACTGTTTTTT	CASSLEGTGAEKLFF
TRBV12-3/TRBV12-4	TRBD1	.	TRBJ2-5	TGTGCCAGCAGCTACAGGGGAACGGAGACCCAGTACTTC	CASSYRGTETQYF
TRBV29-1	.	.	TRBJ2-3	TGCAGCGTTGATCAGGTGGATACGCAGTATTTT	CSVDQVDTQYF
TRBV10-3	.	.	TRBJ2-3	TGTGCCATCACTGGGGGAGATACGCAGTATTTT	CAITGGDTQYF
TRBV7-3	TRBD1	.	TRBJ1-6	TGTGCCAGCAGCTTAATCGGACAGGGGAATTCACCCCTCCACTTT	CASSLIGQGNSPLHF
TRBV30	.	.	TRBJ2-3	TGTGCCTGGAGTACCCGTGTGGTCGCAGATACGCAGTATTTT	CAWSTRVVADTQYF
TRBV28	.	.	TRBJ1-2	TGTGCCAGCAGTCCCGCCCCCTATGGCTACACCTTC	CASSPAPYGYTF
TRBV28	TRBD2	.	TRBJ2-4	TGTGCCAGCAGCCGCAGCGGGGGAGCCAAAAACATTCAGTACTTC	CASSRSGGAKNIQYF
TRBV10-1	TRBD2	once	TRBJ2-3	TGCGCCAGCAGCCAACTAGCGGGGCTGACAGATACGCAGTATTTT	CASSQLAGLTDTQYF
TRBV30	.	.	TRBJ1-3	TGTGCCTGGACCATGAACAGCTTCGGAAACACCATATATTTT	CAWTMNSFGNTIYF
TRBV4-1	.	once	TRBJ1-3	TGCGCCAGCAGCCAAGATAGGGTTGAGCCTGGAAACACCATATATTTT	CASSQDRVEPGNTIYF
TRBV19	.	.	TRBJ1-1	TGTGCCAGTAGTGCACCCCGAGAGACAAAGAACACTGAAGCTTTCTTT	CASSAPRETKNTEAFF
TRBV29-1	.	.	TRBJ2-1	TGCAGCGTTAAAAAACCCGGGGGAAATGAGCAGTTCTTC	CSVKKPGGNEQFF
TRBV24-1	TRBD1	.	TRBJ1-2	TGTGCCACCAGTGACCGCGACAGGGAATTTGGTGGCTACACCTTC	CATSDRDREFGGYTF
TRBV6-6	.	.	TRBJ2-7	TGTGCCAGCAGTTACCGGCAGGGCGAAGTGCAGTACTTC	CASSYRQGEVQYF
TRBV7-3	.	.	TRBJ2-3	TGTGCCAGCAGCGCGTCCGGGGCGGATACGCAGTATTTT	CASSASGADTQYF